This TCR beta chain came from a study of blood T cell repertoires in COVID-19. The V segment lost 0 bases and the J segment 0 bases; nucleotides outside the gene matches: 1. Germline V gene sequence: CDR1 SGHNT, CDR2 YYREEE (reference sequence). The CDR3 consists of 16 residues. TCRdb keeps only in-frame clones here, not all; method: immunoSEQ multiplex PCR. The sample has a few hundred thousand clones, roughly 90% seen once. The chain has TRBV5-4 and TRBJ2-1, with 9 bases lining up with TRBD2. The specimen was peripheral blood. The TCR comes from a man aged 35 to 55 with acute or convalescent COVID-19. The CDR3 DNA reads TGTGCCAGCAGCTTGGGCGGGGGGGCCTCCTACAATGAGCAGTTCTTC. Amino acids: CASSLGGGASYNEQFF.